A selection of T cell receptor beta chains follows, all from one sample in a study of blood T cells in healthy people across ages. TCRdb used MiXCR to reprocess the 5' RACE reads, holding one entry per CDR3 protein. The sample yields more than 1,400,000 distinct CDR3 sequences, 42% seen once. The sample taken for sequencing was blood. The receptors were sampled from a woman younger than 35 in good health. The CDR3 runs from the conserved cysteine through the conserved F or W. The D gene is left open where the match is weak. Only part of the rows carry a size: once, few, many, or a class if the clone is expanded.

CDR3 DNA: TGTGCCAGCACCCTCCGGTACTTC
CDR3 protein: CASTLRYF
J gene: TRBJ2-7
CDR3 length: 8
V gene: TRBV21-1
clone size: NA
D gene: NA

CDR3 DNA: TGTGCCAGCAGCTTTCATCGGGACAGGGTGGATGAGACCCAGTACTTC
CDR3 protein: CASSFHRDRVDETQYF
J gene: TRBJ2-5
CDR3 length: 16
V gene: TRBV11-1
clone size: few
D gene: TRBD1

CDR3 DNA: TGTGCCAGCAGCGTAGGTGGGGGGCCGGGAAACAATGAGCAGTTCTTC
CDR3 protein: CASSVGGGPGNNEQFF
J gene: TRBJ2-1
CDR3 length: 16
V gene: TRBV9
clone size: NA
D gene: NA

CDR3 DNA: TGCGCCAGCAGCCAAGGAGACCAGCCCCAGCATTTT
CDR3 protein: CASSQGDQPQHF
J gene: TRBJ1-5
CDR3 length: 12
V gene: TRBV4-1
clone size: NA
D gene: NA

CDR3 DNA: TGTGCCAGCAGTTTCGGAGCTAACTATGGCTACACCTTC
CDR3 protein: CASSFGANYGYTF
J gene: TRBJ1-2
CDR3 length: 13
V gene: TRBV27
clone size: many
D gene: NA

CDR3 DNA: TGTGCCAGCAGCCGGGACACCCACGAGCAGTACTTC
CDR3 protein: CASSRDTHEQYF
J gene: TRBJ2-7
CDR3 length: 12
V gene: TRBV2
clone size: NA
D gene: NA

CDR3 DNA: TGTGCCAGCAGTCTCACCGGGACAGCGAATGGCTACACCTTC
CDR3 protein: CASSLTGTANGYTF
J gene: TRBJ1-2
CDR3 length: 14
V gene: TRBV27
clone size: few
D gene: TRBD1

CDR3 DNA: TGCAGTGCTAGTCACATCACAACTAATGAAAAACTGTTTTTT
CDR3 protein: CSASHITTNEKLFF
J gene: TRBJ1-4
CDR3 length: 14
V gene: TRBV20-1
clone size: few
D gene: NA

CDR3 DNA: TGCAGTGCTAGAGATCAGCACTACTCCTACAATGAGCAGTTCTTC
CDR3 protein: CSARDQHYSYNEQFF
J gene: TRBJ2-1
CDR3 length: 15
V gene: TRBV20-1
clone size: NA
D gene: NA

CDR3 DNA: TGTGCCAGCAGTTTTGGGACTAGGTACGATGAGCAGTTCTTC
CDR3 protein: CASSFGTRYDEQFF
J gene: TRBJ2-1
CDR3 length: 14
V gene: TRBV6-5
clone size: NA
D gene: TRBD2

CDR3 DNA: TGCAGCGTTGTGGATCCAGGGGGCAATCAGCCCCAGCATTTT
CDR3 protein: CSVVDPGGNQPQHF
J gene: TRBJ1-5
CDR3 length: 14
V gene: TRBV29-1
clone size: once
D gene: NA

CDR3 DNA: TGTGCCAGCAGTGGGCCGGGCGCTAGCGGGAGACCCTACAATGAGCAGTTCTTC
CDR3 protein: CASSGPGASGRPYNEQFF
J gene: TRBJ2-1
CDR3 length: 18
V gene: TRBV6-1
clone size: NA
D gene: TRBD2

CDR3 DNA: TGTGCCAGCAGCTCTCCCTCTGGAAACACCATATATTTT
CDR3 protein: CASSSPSGNTIYF
J gene: TRBJ1-3
CDR3 length: 13
V gene: TRBV12-3/TRBV12-4
clone size: few
D gene: NA

CDR3 DNA: TGTGCCAGCAGCACTAAATACAGGGAAGTCACAGATACGCAGTATTTT
CDR3 protein: CASSTKYREVTDTQYF
J gene: TRBJ2-3
CDR3 length: 16
V gene: TRBV7-6
clone size: NA
D gene: NA

CDR3 DNA: TGCAGTGCTAGAGTTCCGGGCGCTTGGAACACTGAAGCTTTCTTT
CDR3 protein: CSARVPGAWNTEAFF
J gene: TRBJ1-1
CDR3 length: 15
V gene: TRBV20-1
clone size: NA
D gene: NA

CDR3 DNA: TGTGCCAGCAGTAAAGCCCGGTGGGGGAACTATGGCTACACCTTC
CDR3 protein: CASSKARWGNYGYTF
J gene: TRBJ1-2
CDR3 length: 15
V gene: TRBV6-1
clone size: NA
D gene: NA